This TCR beta chain was identified in a study of shared clonotypes between healthy human individuals. V was clipped by 2 bases and J by 6 bases, with 8 bases between them. Germline V CDR1 and CDR2: GTSNPN, SVGIG (reference sequence). This CDR3 has 13 amino acids. Clones were sequenced by immunoSEQ multiplex PCR, and TCRdb holds only the in-frame ones, with some missing. The sample consists of approximately 2,000,000 clones, just under 95% of them appearing once. Positive CCR7 selection of CD45RO-negative cells yielded the naive CD8 cells, and terminally differentiated effector memory CD45RA+ cells were excluded.

The receptor comes from a man between 18 and 35 years old in good health. Some clones in this sample may be carry-over from other donors' samples. The sequenced sample was naive CD8+ T cells from PBMCs. The rearrangement uses TRBV30 and TRBJ1-6; unclear D gene. The CDR3 reads CAWSKGLNSPLHF. For the CDR3, the DNA is TGTGCCTGGAGTAAGGGCCTTAATTCACCCCTCCACTTT.